These 20 T cell receptor beta chains originate from one sample sequenced in a study of control samples from healthy donors and cancer patients. The protocol was immunoSEQ multiplex PCR, while the TCRdb copy is restricted to in-frame clones and leaves out a portion. The data show about 130,000 clones, 85% to 95% seen once. The sequenced material came from PBMCs. These receptors all stem from a man in his 60s with colorectal cancer.

V gene TRBV25-1 combines with J gene TRBJ2-2, with TRBD1 identical over 9 bases. This CDR3 has 14 amino acids. The V gene end was trimmed by 5 bases and the J gene end by 4 bases; junction bases not matched to a gene: 2. CDR1 is MGHDK, CDR2 SYGVNS, per germline. This chain's CDR3 is CASSTDRGTGELFF. CDR3 DNA: TGTGCCAGCAGTACGGACAGGGGCACCGGGGAGCTGTTTTTT.

This sequence joins TRBV19 and TRBJ1-5; tentatively, D is TRBD1 (6 bases). The ends were cut back, 7 bases at V and 5 bases at J, with 15 bases in the middle. Germline loops: CDR1 LNHDA, CDR2 SQIVND (reference sequence). CDR3 length: 14 residues. The CDR3 is CASISGQLDQPQHF. The CDR3 nucleotides read TGTGCCAGTATTTCTGGACAGCTAGATCAGCCCCAGCATTTT. The variable domain in full, completed from reference TRBV19 and TRBJ1-5, reads DGGITQSPKYLFRKEGQNVTLSCEQNLNHDAMYWYRQDPGQGLRLIYYSQIVNDFQKGDIAEGYSVSREKKESFPLTVTSAQKNPTAFYLCASISGQLDQPQHFGDGTRLSIL.

This chain uses TRBV7-9 with TRBJ2-7, with 9 nucleotides matching TRBD1. J lost 5 bases, V lost 5 bases, and 7 bases had no gene match. The CDR3 extends over 14 amino acids. Germline-derived CDR1 and CDR2 are SEHNR and FQNEAQ (reference sequence). The DNA of the CDR3 is TGTGCCAGCAGCCCCGGACAGGGGTTCGACGAGCAGTACTTC. Amino acids: CASSPGQGFDEQYF.

The rearrangement links TRBV19 to TRBJ1-6, with TRBD1 as a possible D gene (5 bases). Germline-derived CDR1 and CDR2 are LNHDA and SQIVND (reference sequence). The CDR3 covers 15 residues. V shed 3 bases and J shed 7 bases, with 13 bases lying between them. The CDR3 loop reads CASSMGDLLNSPLHF. CDR3 DNA: TGTGCCAGTAGTATGGGGGACCTCCTAAATTCACCCCTCCACTTT. Combining the CDR3 with reference TRBV19 and TRBJ1-6 gives the whole variable domain DGGITQSPKYLFRKEGQNVTLSCEQNLNHDAMYWYRQDPGQGLRLIYYSQIVNDFQKGDIAEGYSVSREKKESFPLTVTSAQKNPTAFYLCASSMGDLLNSPLHFGNGTRLTVT.

CDR3 in DNA: TGTGCCAGCAGTTTGGGGGGACAGGGGGCGTCCTATAATTCACCCCTCCACTTT. It encodes CASSLGGQGASYNSPLHF. This sequence joins TRBV27 and TRBJ1-6, with TRBD1 identical over 12 bases. Germline V gene data show CDR1 as MNHEY and CDR2 as SMNVEV (reference sequence). With V trimmed by 3 bases and J by 1 base, 4 bases remained unmatched. This CDR3 has 18 residues.

Remarks on this clone: Without the conserved terminal phenylalanine or tryptophan, this CDR3 likely stems from a read error. The V call is TRBV2, the J call TRBJ2-4; possibly TRBD1 for D (6 bases). V lost 8 bases and J lost 1, with 15 bases in between. Germline V gene data show CDR1 as SNHLY and CDR2 as FYNNEI. This CDR3 is built from 15 residues. Written as DNA, the CDR3 is TGTGCCAGCTCCGGGACAAAAGGCGCCAAAAACATTCAGTACCTC. Its translation is CASSGTKGAKNIQYL.

The gene calls are TRBV4-3 and TRBJ2-3, with D possibly called TRBD1 or TRBD2 (5 bases each). Germline lookup yields CDR1 LGHNA and CDR2 YSLEER. The V end was cut by 0 bases, the J end by 6 bases, with 13 bases between. The CDR3 sequence is 15 residues long. The CDR3 spells CASSQDRGDEDTQYF. For the CDR3, the DNA is TGCGCCAGCAGCCAAGACCGAGGGGATGAGGATACGCAGTATTTT.

This clone was seen just once. V is TRBV4-2 and J is TRBJ2-3; TRBD2 is a possible D gene (7 bases). V gave up 3 bases and J gave up 3 bases, with 16 bases separating them. The CDR3 length is 16 residues. Per germline, CDR1 LGHNA and CDR2 YNFKEQ. The CDR3 DNA follows: TGTGCCAGCAGCCACCCGGCGGGGGACATAACAGATACGCAGTATTTT. Translation gives CASSHPAGDITDTQYF.

The V gene is TRBV6-2 or TRBV6-3, the J gene TRBJ1-5; D is possibly TRBD1 (5 bases). Trimming stripped 5 bases from V and 2 bases from J, with 7 bases between. CDR1 MNHEY and CDR2 SVGEGT come from the germline V gene. The CDR3 has 13 residues. The CDR3 is CASSQQGNQPQHF. The CDR3 DNA reads as TGTGCCAGCAGTCAACAGGGCAATCAGCCCCAGCATTTT.

The genes are TRBV28 and TRBJ1-2, with 11 nucleotides matching TRBD1. The ends lost 5 bases at V and 4 bases at J; junction bases unmatched: 12. The CDR3 spans 17 residues. The germline gives CDR1 MDHEN, CDR2 SYDVKM. DNA of the CDR3: TGTGCCAGCAGTGGGGGTGCCGGGACAGGGGGAGGCTATGGCTACACCTTC. Its translation is CASSGGAGTGGGYGYTF.

The sample holds one count of this clone. The rearrangement joins TRBV29-1 to TRBJ1-2; D unresolved. CDR1 is SQVTM and CDR2 is ANQGSEA in the germline V gene. The CDR3 consists of 12 residues. V was trimmed by 4 bases and J by 4 bases, leaving 10 bases between them. The CDR3 is CSVGRDGYGYTF. CDR3 sequence (DNA): TGCAGCGTTGGTAGGGATGGCTATGGCTACACCTTC.

The count of this clone is one. The rearrangement joins TRBV3-1 (or the pseudogene TRBV3-2) to TRBJ2-3; 9 nucleotides agree with TRBD2. Germline V gene lookup returns CDR1 LGHDT and CDR2 YNNKEL (reference sequence). This CDR3 is built from 19 residues. V dropped 3 bases and J dropped 4; count of bases not matched to a gene: 17. The CDR3 DNA reads TGTGCCAGCAGCCAGCCCACCTCTTCGCGGGGGGGCCGCGCAGATACGCAGTATTTT. This gives the protein CASSQPTSSRGGRADTQYF.

In this sample, this clone turned up once. V usage is TRBV7-8 and J usage is TRBJ1-1, with D perhaps TRBD1 (5 bases). V gave up 1 base and J gave up 5 bases, with 11 bases separating them. The CDR3 contains 14 residues. Germline CDR1 SGHVS, CDR2 FQNEAQ. The CDR3 loop reads CASSLEGFGTEAFF. Written as DNA, the CDR3 is TGTGCCAGCAGCTTAGAGGGGTTCGGAACTGAAGCTTTCTTT.

For the CDR3, the DNA is TGTGCCAGCAGCCAAGGCCCGGGACAGGGGAATTTGGATGAGCAGTTCTTC. Protein sequence: CASSQGPGQGNLDEQFF. The chain joins TRBV3-1 (or the pseudogene TRBV3-2) to TRBJ2-1, with 10 bases fitting TRBD1. The ends lost 1 base at V and 8 bases at J; junction bases unmatched: 11. Germline-derived CDR1 and CDR2 are LGHDT and YNNKEL (reference sequence). This CDR3 has 17 amino acids.

This sequence joins TRBV7-2 and TRBJ2-7; 9 bases align to TRBD1. J was trimmed by 5 bases and V by 4 bases; bases with no gene match: 3. CDR1 SGHTA and CDR2 FQGNSA come from the germline V gene. CDR3 length: 13 residues. The CDR3: CASSSTGGNEQYF. In DNA, the CDR3 is TGTGCCAGCAGCTCAACAGGGGGCAACGAGCAGTACTTC.

The V and J genes are TRBV21-1 and TRBJ2-7. TRBV21-1 is termed a pseudogene. The CDR3 consists of 10 residues. The CDR3 reads CASSPYEQYF. The CDR3 bases are TGTGCCAGCAGCCCCTACGAGCAGTACTTC.

The chain carries TRBV10-2 and TRBJ2-2, with 11 positions matching TRBD2. J lost 5 bases, V lost 7 bases, and 9 bases had no gene match. Germline lookup yields CDR1 WSHSY and CDR2 SAAADI. This CDR3 is 16 amino acids long. The CDR3 nucleotides read TGCGCCAGCAAGATTAGCGGGGGGGCCGGTACCGGGGAGCTGTTTTTT. Translating gives CASKISGGAGTGELFF.

The V and J genes are TRBV30 and TRBJ1-5; the D is unclear. CDR3 length: 14 residues. In germline, CDR1 is GTSNPN, CDR2 SVGIG (reference sequence). The V and J ends lost 0 bases and 5 bases respectively, with 11 bases between them. CDR3 nucleotide sequence: TGTGCCTGGAGTGTAGGGCTTTCCGATCAGCCCCAGCATTTT. It codes for CAWSVGLSDQPQHF. The variable domain in full, with the rest retrieved from reference TRBV30 and TRBJ1-5, is SQTIHQWPATLVQPVGSPLSLECTVEGTSNPNLYWYRQAAGRGLQLLFYSVGIGQISSEVPQNLSASRPQDRQFILSSKKLLLSDSGFYLCAWSVGLSDQPQHFGDGTRLSIL.

Only a few counts were recorded for this clone. The chain carries TRBV4-1 and TRBJ1-3, with 7 bases that match TRBD1. The J segment lost 7 bases and the V segment lost 0 bases, leaving 6 bases of the junction unmatched. CDR3 length: 15 amino acids. Germline assignment: CDR1 MGHRA and CDR2 YSYEKL. The DNA of the CDR3 is TGCGCCAGCAGCCAAGACGACAGGGTCGGCAACACCATATATTTT. Translated, it gives CASSQDDRVGNTIYF.

The chain uses TRBV28 and TRBJ1-1, with TRBD1 matching 7 bases. There are 14 residues in the CDR3. The germline V gene has CDR1 MDHEN and CDR2 SYDVKM. After removal of 2 bases from V and 11 bases from J, the junction contained 11 bases not matched to a gene. CDR3 in DNA: TGTGCCAGCAGTTTAGGATTACAGGGGACGGAGGCTTTCTTT. Translation: CASSLGLQGTEAFF.